The entry that follows covers one TCR beta chain sequence. This entry belongs to a study of blood T cell repertoires in COVID-19. The overall study: Spain, Italy and the United States supplied samples that represented acute and convalescent COVID-19.

Sequencing used immunoSEQ multiplex PCR; TCRdb keeps in-frame clones, though not all of them. The table has more than 140,000 clones, approximately 80% seen once; the top ten hold roughly 7.9%. Deletions cut 3 bases from V and 0 bases from J, with 14 bases between. The CDR3 has 17 amino acids. CDR1 ENHRY and CDR2 SYGVKD come from the germline V gene. Sequenced input: peripheral blood. The chain uses TRBV10-3 and TRBJ2-2; tentative D call: TRBD1 (6 bases). The clonotype was recovered from a woman in her forties or fifties in a cohort sampled during active or convalescent COVID-19. The CDR3 coding sequence is TGTGCCATCAGTGATTGGCAGGCAGGGGCGAACACCGGGGAGCTGTTTTTT. Protein product: CAISDWQAGANTGELFF.